This TCR beta chain was captured in a study of blood T cells in healthy people across ages. The table lists this clonotype with a few counts. V was pared by 4 bases and J by 0 bases, with 10 bases between. Germline CDR1 reads SGHRS; CDR2 reads YFSETQ. The CDR3 runs 15 residues. Through a sample-barcoded 5' primer and a J-beta primer mix, a second PCR was run for about 6 to 12 cycles. TCRdb reprocessed the 5' RACE reads with MiXCR, giving one entry per CDR3 protein. This sample carries hundreds of thousands of distinct CDR3 sequences, 22% of them seen once, and the ten largest clones take around a fifth.

This sequence was found in a man between 65 and 79 years old in good health. The gene calls are TRBV5-1 and TRBJ2-2; D not resolved. Material for sequencing was blood. The CDR3: CASSQARTNTGELFF. CDR3 bases: TGCGCCAGCAGCCAGGCGCGAACGAACACCGGGGAGCTGTTTTTT.